Shown below are 17 T cell receptor beta chains from a single sample sequenced in a study of shared clonotypes between healthy human individuals. Repertoires were generated with immunoSEQ multiplex PCR, while TCRdb's copy carries only in-frame clones and drops some. The sample yields some 1,400,000 clones, roughly 96% seen once. The sequencing input was naive CD4+ T cells sorted from blood. Subset given: CD45RA+ positively selected. Source of these receptors: a man aged 30 to 45 in good health.

This chain uses TRBV15 with TRBJ2-3; 9 nucleotides match TRBD2. Trimming took 1 base from V and 4 from J; bases not matched to a gene: 6. Germline CDR1 reads LNHNV; CDR2 reads YYDKDF (reference sequence). CDR3 length: 16 amino acids. The CDR3 coding sequence is TGTGCCACCAGCAGAGGAGGCGGGAGGGCCCCAGATACGCAGTATTTT. This encodes CATSRGGGRAPDTQYF.

V is TRBV25-1 and J is TRBJ2-7, with 7 bases lining up with TRBD1. The CDR3 length is 16 residues. V shed 4 bases and J 5 bases; nucleotides not matched to a gene: 14. CDR1 is MGHDK and CDR2 is SYGVNS in the germline V gene. CDR3 protein: CASSAARTGGPDEQYF. In nucleotides, the CDR3 is TGTGCCAGCAGTGCCGCTCGGACAGGAGGCCCCGACGAGCAGTACTTC.

The chain recombines TRBV6-6 with TRBJ2-3; D call uncertain. Germline CDR1 MNHNY, CDR2 SVGAGI (reference sequence). The CDR3 totals 11 residues. V shed 2 bases and J shed 8 bases, with 5 bases lying between them. CDR3 coding DNA: TGTGCCAGCAGTTACGGCGGTACGCAGTATTTT. Translated, it gives CASSYGGTQYF.

This clone appeared once. As DNA, the CDR3 is TGTGCCAGCAGTTTTTCAGCGGAGAACTATGGCTACACCTTC. It yields the protein CASSFSAENYGYTF. This chain connects TRBV28 to TRBJ1-2; D is unresolved. This CDR3 is 14 amino acids long. Germline V gene sequence: CDR1 MDHEN, CDR2 SYDVKM. Between the trimmed V and J ends, which lost 3 bases and 2 bases, there was a span of 10 bases.

The chain combines TRBV9 with TRBJ1-2; D is unresolved. V dropped 0 bases and J dropped 5 bases, with 17 bases sitting between them. This CDR3 is built from 16 residues. The germline V gene has CDR1 SGDLS and CDR2 YYNGEE. The CDR3 DNA sequence: TGTGCCAGCAGCGTAGCTCCCCTTGCAGGTGAATATGGCTACACCTTC. Translated, it gives CASSVAPLAGEYGYTF.

The genes are TRBV2 and TRBJ1-2; a possible D gene is TRBD1 (5 bases). The CDR3 spans 13 residues. Germline V gene sequence: CDR1 SNHLY, CDR2 FYNNEI. V dropped 4 bases and J dropped 6 bases, with 12 bases sitting between them. The CDR3 region is CASSGQMVNGYTF. As DNA, the CDR3 is TGTGCCAGCAGTGGACAGATGGTGAATGGCTACACCTTC.

The genes are TRBV2 and TRBJ1-5; tentatively, D is TRBD1 (5 bases). In germline, CDR1 is SNHLY, CDR2 FYNNEI. Trimming pared 6 bases from V and 2 bases from J, leaving 14 bases between. This CDR3 is built from 15 residues. The chain's CDR3 is CASRPGVVGNQPQHF. The DNA for the CDR3 is TGTGCCAGCAGACCGGGGGTTGTAGGCAATCAGCCCCAGCATTTT.

The chain uses TRBV28 and TRBJ2-2; D is ambiguous. Germline CDR1 reads MDHEN; CDR2 reads SYDVKM. The CDR3 is 14 amino acids. Trimming took 2 bases from V and 5 from J, leaving 9 bases between them. CDR3 nucleotides: TGTGCCAGCAGTTTAGTAGGGCGGACCGGGGAGCTGTTTTTT. This encodes CASSLVGRTGELFF.

The chain couples TRBV5-6 to TRBJ2-1; D may be TRBD1 (6 bases). The CDR3 is 13 amino acids. Germline V lookup: CDR1 SGHDT, CDR2 YYEEEE. The V end was cut by 1 base, the J end by 5 bases, with 7 bases between. CDR3 nucleotides: TGTGCCAGCAGCTTGCAGGGGAACAATGAGCAGTTCTTC. Protein: CASSLQGNNEQFF.

The chain uses TRBV20-1 and TRBJ2-7; D is unclear. Looked up from germline, CDR1 is DFQATT and CDR2 is SNEGSKA (reference sequence). With 3 bases removed from V and 2 bases from J, the gap between germline ends came to 5 bases. This CDR3 comprises 11 residues. The CDR3 region has the DNA TGCAGTGCTAGTCAAGCCTACGAGCAGTACTTC. This encodes CSASQAYEQYF.

The chain combines TRBV14 with TRBJ2-3, with 10 bases identical to TRBD2. J lost 0 bases, V lost 4 bases, and 7 bases had no gene match. CDR1 and CDR2 from the germline V gene are SGHDN and FVKESK. CDR3 length: 17 residues. Here the CDR3 reads CASSRWGLASSTDTQYF. In DNA, the CDR3 is TGTGCCAGCAGCCGATGGGGACTAGCGTCTAGCACAGATACGCAGTATTTT.

The V call is TRBV2, the J call TRBJ1-1; 7 positions agree with TRBD1. The V segment lost 6 bases and the J segment 2 bases; nucleotides outside the gene matches: 9. Germline V gene lookup returns CDR1 SNHLY and CDR2 FYNNEI. The CDR3 is 15 residues long. CDR3 loop: CASSFDRVENTEAFF. DNA for the CDR3: TGTGCCAGCAGCTTCGACAGGGTCGAAAACACTGAAGCTTTCTTT.

The chain employs TRBV28 and TRBJ2-7, with D tentatively TRBD2 (5 bases). The CDR3 has 12 residues. Trimming pared 4 bases from V and 2 bases from J, leaving 6 bases between. Germline V lookup: CDR1 MDHEN, CDR2 SYDVKM. The CDR3 here is CASSYGTYEQYF. CDR3 bases: TGTGCCAGCAGTTACGGGACCTACGAGCAGTACTTC.

The chain has TRBV28 and TRBJ2-1, with no clear D. Germline V gene data show CDR1 as MDHEN and CDR2 as SYDVKM. The V gene lost 7 bases and the J gene lost 4 bases, with 8 bases spanning the gap. The CDR3 spans 12 residues. The CDR3: CASTQVYNEQFF. CDR3 bases: TGTGCCAGCACTCAGGTATACAATGAGCAGTTCTTC.

The chain combines TRBV7-9 with TRBJ2-1; 10 bases line up with TRBD2. Trimming at V came to 2 bases and at J to 8 bases, leaving 6 bases not matched to a gene. Germline CDR1 is SEHNR and CDR2 is FQNEAQ (reference sequence). This CDR3 has 15 amino acids. The CDR3 region is CASSLFLAGVYEQFF. Here the CDR3 DNA reads TGTGCCAGCAGCTTATTCCTAGCGGGAGTTTATGAGCAGTTCTTC.

The J gene is TRBJ2-1, the V gene TRBV6-5; TRBD2 matches at 7 bases. From germline, CDR1 is MNHEY and CDR2 SVGAGI. There are 15 residues in the CDR3. With 6 bases clipped from V and 15 bases from J, the junction kept 20 bases outside the gene matches. CDR3 sequence (DNA): TGTGCCAGCAGCCGTGGACCGACCGGGACTACCCCATTGTTCTTC. It specifies CASSRGPTGTTPLFF.

V is TRBV11-2 and J is TRBJ1-1; unclear D gene. Trimming cost V 1 base and J 1 base, with 7 bases left between them. This CDR3 comprises 14 residues. The germline CDR1 and CDR2 sequences are SGHAT and FQNNGV. CDR3 nucleotide sequence: TGTGCCAGCAGCTTAGGAGTTGGGAACACTGAAGCTTTCTTT. The encoded protein is CASSLGVGNTEAFF.